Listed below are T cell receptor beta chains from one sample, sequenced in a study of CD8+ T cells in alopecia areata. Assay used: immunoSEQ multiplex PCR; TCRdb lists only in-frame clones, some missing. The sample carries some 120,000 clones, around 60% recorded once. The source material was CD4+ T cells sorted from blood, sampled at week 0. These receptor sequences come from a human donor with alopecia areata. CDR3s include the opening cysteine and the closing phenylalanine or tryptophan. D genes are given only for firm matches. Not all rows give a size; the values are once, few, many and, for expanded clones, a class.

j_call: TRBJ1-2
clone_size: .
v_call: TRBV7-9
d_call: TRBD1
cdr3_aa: CASSLQGAGGYTF
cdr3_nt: TGTGCCAGCAGCTTACAGGGGGCCGGAGGCTACACCTTC

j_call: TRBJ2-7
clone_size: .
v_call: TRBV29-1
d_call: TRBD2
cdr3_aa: CSVQAGDSEQYF
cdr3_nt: TGCAGCGTTCAAGCGGGAGATTCCGAGCAGTACTTC

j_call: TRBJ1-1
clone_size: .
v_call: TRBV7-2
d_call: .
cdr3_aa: CASSLERQSDEAFF
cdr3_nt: TGTGCCAGCAGCTTAGAGAGGCAGTCAGATGAAGCTTTCTTT

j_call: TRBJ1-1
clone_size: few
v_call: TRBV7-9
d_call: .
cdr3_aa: CASSFRQNTEAFF
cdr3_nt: TGTGCCAGCAGCTTCCGACAGAACACTGAAGCTTTCTTT

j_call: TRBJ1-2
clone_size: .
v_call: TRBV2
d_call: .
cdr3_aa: CASSVTGAGYGYTF
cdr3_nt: TGTGCCAGCAGTGTAACGGGGGCGGGCTATGGCTACACCTTC

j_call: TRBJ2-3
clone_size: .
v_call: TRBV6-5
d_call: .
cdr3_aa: CASSYAGYRADTQYF
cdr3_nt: TGTGCCAGCAGTTATGCGGGCTACCGTGCAGATACGCAGTATTTT

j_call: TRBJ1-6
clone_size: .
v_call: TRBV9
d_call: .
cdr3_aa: CASSNRELSPLHF
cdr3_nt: TGTGCCAGCAGCAACAGGGAGCTATCACCCCTCCACTTT

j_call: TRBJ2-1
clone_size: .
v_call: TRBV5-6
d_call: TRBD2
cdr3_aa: CASSLGGGARYEQFF
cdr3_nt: TGTGCCAGCAGCTTGGGCGGGGGGGCCCGGTATGAGCAGTTCTTC

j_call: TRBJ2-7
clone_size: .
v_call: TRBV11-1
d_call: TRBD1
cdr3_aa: CASTDGSRGQGVYEQYF
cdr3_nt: TGTGCCAGCACCGATGGCTCAAGGGGACAGGGTGTCTACGAGCAGTACTTC

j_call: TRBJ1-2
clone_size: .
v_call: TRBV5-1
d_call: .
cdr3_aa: CASSLEGVGGLGYTF
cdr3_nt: TGCGCCAGCAGCTTGGAGGGAGTCGGGGGGCTTGGCTACACCTTC

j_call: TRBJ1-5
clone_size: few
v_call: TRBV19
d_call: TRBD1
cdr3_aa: CASRPGGGNQPQHF
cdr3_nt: TGTGCCAGTAGGCCAGGGGGAGGCAATCAGCCCCAGCATTTT

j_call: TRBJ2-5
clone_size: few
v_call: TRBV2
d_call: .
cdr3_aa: CASTMGVADQETQYF
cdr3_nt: TGTGCCAGCACCATGGGCGTGGCGGACCAAGAGACCCAGTACTTC

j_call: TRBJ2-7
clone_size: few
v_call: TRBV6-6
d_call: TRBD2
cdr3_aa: CASSRLAGAGEQYF
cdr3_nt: TGTGCCAGCAGTAGGCTAGCGGGAGCTGGCGAGCAGTACTTC

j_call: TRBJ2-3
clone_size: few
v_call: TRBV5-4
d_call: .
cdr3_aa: CASSLGGDTQYF
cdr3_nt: TGTGCCAGCAGCTTGGGAGGGGATACGCAGTATTTT

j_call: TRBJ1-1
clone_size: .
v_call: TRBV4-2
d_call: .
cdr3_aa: CASSQVLGGNTEAFF
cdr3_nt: TGTGCCAGCAGCCAAGTTTTAGGGGGTAACACTGAAGCTTTCTTT

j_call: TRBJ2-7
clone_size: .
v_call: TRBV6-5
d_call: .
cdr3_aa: CASSLGGQFYEQYF
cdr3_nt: TGTGCCAGCAGTTTAGGCGGACAATTCTACGAGCAGTACTTC

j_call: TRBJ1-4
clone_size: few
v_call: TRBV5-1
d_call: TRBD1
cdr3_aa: CASSLGQGDHEKLFF
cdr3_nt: TGCGCCAGCAGCTTGGGACAGGGGGATCATGAAAAACTGTTTTTT